A selection of T cell receptor beta chains follows, all from one sample in a study of blood T cell repertoires in COVID-19. Here immunoSEQ multiplex PCR was the method, and the copy in TCRdb shows in-frame clones only, minus some. Here the sample spans tens of thousands of clones, approximately 89% being singletons. Material for sequencing was peripheral blood. The receptor source for this set is a human donor in a cohort sampled during active COVID-19. Both conserved end residues are part of each CDR3. Fields, in order: J gene, D gene, clone size, V gene, CDR3 DNA, CDR3 protein. The D gene is left open where the match is weak. Size is omitted from some rows. Given values are once, few, many or a class for expanded clones.

J: TRBJ2-7
D: .
size: .
V: TRBV7-9
DNA: TGTGCCAGCAGCTTGACGGGAAACGAGCAGTACTTC
CDR3: CASSLTGNEQYF

J: TRBJ2-1
D: .
size: .
V: TRBV28
DNA: TGTGCCAGCATCAATCGGGGAAGTCCCAATGAGCAGTTCTTC
CDR3: CASINRGSPNEQFF

J: TRBJ1-4
D: .
size: .
V: TRBV7-9
DNA: TGTGCCAGCAGCTTGGTTGTTGGGGGCTTGTCTAATGAAAAACTGTTTTTT
CDR3: CASSLVVGGLSNEKLFF

J: TRBJ2-1
D: TRBD2
size: .
V: TRBV5-1
DNA: TGCGCCAGCAGCTTGTCCGGGGGGGCGTTAAATGAGCAGTTCTTC
CDR3: CASSLSGGALNEQFF

J: TRBJ1-2
D: TRBD1
size: .
V: TRBV28
DNA: TGTGCCAGCCGGGGGACAGGGTATACCTATGGCTACACCTTC
CDR3: CASRGTGYTYGYTF

J: TRBJ1-3
D: .
size: .
V: TRBV19
DNA: TGTGCCAGTAGTGGAGACCGGGACTCGGGTGGAGACACCATATATTTT
CDR3: CASSGDRDSGGDTIYF

J: TRBJ1-2
D: TRBD1
size: .
V: TRBV28
DNA: TGTGCCAGCAGTTTGCGGAACCAGGGGGGTGGCTACACCTTC
CDR3: CASSLRNQGGGYTF

J: TRBJ2-1
D: .
size: .
V: TRBV18
DNA: TGTGCCAGCTCACCATCCTATACTAGGGCCCCGGGAGATGAGCAGTTCTTC
CDR3: CASSPSYTRAPGDEQFF

J: TRBJ2-7
D: .
size: .
V: TRBV7-9
DNA: TGTGCCAGCAGCCCTTTAAGCGACTTGAGCTCCTACGAGCAGTACTTC
CDR3: CASSPLSDLSSYEQYF

J: TRBJ2-2
D: TRBD1
size: .
V: TRBV10-2
DNA: TGCGCCAGCAGTGAGTCCGTACCGGTCTCAGGGGGGCTGTTTTTT
CDR3: CASSESVPVSGGLFF

J: TRBJ2-2
D: TRBD1
size: .
V: TRBV7-9
DNA: TGTGCCAGCACCCCACAGGGGCGCGGCACCGGGGAGCTGTTTTTT
CDR3: CASTPQGRGTGELFF

J: TRBJ1-6
D: TRBD1
size: .
V: TRBV18
DNA: TGTGCCAGCTCACTCCGACAGGGCGACTCACCCCTCCACTTT
CDR3: CASSLRQGDSPLHF

J: TRBJ2-2
D: TRBD1
size: .
V: TRBV7-9
DNA: TGTGCCAGCAGCTCCGGACAGGAATGGTTTTTT
CDR3: CASSSGQEWFF

J: TRBJ2-2
D: TRBD2
size: few
V: TRBV11-2
DNA: TGTGCCAGCAGCCCCGCCCCTAGCGGGAGGGCCGGTACCGGGGAGCTGTTTTTT
CDR3: CASSPAPSGRAGTGELFF

J: TRBJ2-1
D: TRBD2
size: .
V: TRBV5-4
DNA: TGTGCCAGCAGCTTGCCTAGCGGGTCTAGTCGATACAATGAGCAGTTCTTC
CDR3: CASSLPSGSSRYNEQFF

J: TRBJ2-1
D: .
size: once
V: TRBV18
DNA: TGTGCCAGCTCACCAAGCACCCGCCACTACAATGAGCAGTTCTTC
CDR3: CASSPSTRHYNEQFF

J: TRBJ2-5
D: .
size: once
V: TRBV21-1
DNA: TGTGCCAGCAGCAGACCGGGACTAGTATATCGAGAGACCCAGTACTTC
CDR3: CASSRPGLVYRETQYF

J: TRBJ1-5
D: .
size: .
V: TRBV28
DNA: TGTGCCAGCACTCACGGGGGGAGGGGAGGCAATCAGCCCCAGCATTTT
CDR3: CASTHGGRGGNQPQHF

J: TRBJ1-1
D: TRBD1
size: .
V: TRBV9
DNA: TGTGCCAGCAGCGTCAACAGGGGACCGTTTGGGACTGAAGCTTTCTTT
CDR3: CASSVNRGPFGTEAFF

J: TRBJ2-1
D: TRBD2
size: few
V: TRBV7-2
DNA: TGTGCCAGCAGCTTAGACAGCGGGAAGACAAGCAATGAGCAGTTCTTC
CDR3: CASSLDSGKTSNEQFF

J: TRBJ2-7
D: TRBD1
size: .
V: TRBV28
DNA: TGTGCCAGCGTTACCTCCGGGACAGGGTCCTACGAGCAGTACTTC
CDR3: CASVTSGTGSYEQYF

J: TRBJ2-7
D: TRBD2
size: once
V: TRBV7-9
DNA: TGTGCCAGCAGTACTAGCGGGAGGGCCTGGGAGCAGTACTTC
CDR3: CASSTSGRAWEQYF

J: TRBJ2-5
D: TRBD1
size: .
V: TRBV5-6
DNA: TGTGCCAGCAGCTTAGGACAGGGAAGAGAGACCCAGTACTTC
CDR3: CASSLGQGRETQYF

J: TRBJ2-5
D: TRBD2
size: .
V: TRBV18
DNA: TGTGCCAGCTCACCACTTGTAGCAAGGACTAGGGAGACCCAGTACTTC
CDR3: CASSPLVARTRETQYF

J: TRBJ1-2
D: .
size: .
V: TRBV5-1
DNA: TGCGCCAGCAGCCCTGGGGCAGGGGCTGGCTACACCTTC
CDR3: CASSPGAGAGYTF

J: TRBJ1-6
D: .
size: .
V: TRBV5-6
DNA: TGTGCCAGCAGCTCGAGGGCCCGGGCGGGATCACCCCTCCACTTT
CDR3: CASSSRARAGSPLHF

J: TRBJ1-1
D: TRBD1
size: .
V: TRBV30
DNA: TGTGCCTTCAACAGGGGGCTAGGGACTGAAGCTTTCTTT
CDR3: CAFNRGLGTEAFF

J: TRBJ1-1
D: .
size: .
V: TRBV6-5
DNA: TGTGCCAGCAAGCAGACAGGAGTTATGAACACTGAAGCTTTCTTT
CDR3: CASKQTGVMNTEAFF

J: TRBJ1-3
D: TRBD1
size: .
V: TRBV7-2
DNA: TGTGCCAGCAGCGCAGGGACAGTTTCGGGAAACACCATATATTTT
CDR3: CASSAGTVSGNTIYF

J: TRBJ2-1
D: TRBD1
size: .
V: TRBV3-1/TRBV3-2
DNA: TGTGCCAGCAGCCGGGGACAGGGGGCGCGAAATGAGCAGTTCTTC
CDR3: CASSRGQGARNEQFF

J: TRBJ2-7
D: TRBD1
size: .
V: TRBV6-6
DNA: TGTGCCAGCAGGACAGGGGGCCGAACAAACTACGAGCAGTACTTC
CDR3: CASRTGGRTNYEQYF

J: TRBJ1-2
D: .
size: .
V: TRBV28
DNA: TGTGCCAGCAGTCCGAGGACTAGTGGCTACACCTTC
CDR3: CASSPRTSGYTF

J: TRBJ2-7
D: .
size: .
V: TRBV5-1
DNA: TGCGCCAGCAGCTTGGCGGGGGGCCACATCTACGAGCAGTACTTC
CDR3: CASSLAGGHIYEQYF

J: TRBJ1-1
D: .
size: .
V: TRBV6-5
DNA: TGTGCCGGCTCTTTCGGGGCTGAAGCTTTCTTT
CDR3: CAGSFGAEAFF

J: TRBJ2-2
D: TRBD2
size: medium-sized
V: TRBV10-3
DNA: TGTGCCACCGGGGGGGCCTCAAACACCGGGGAGCTGTTTTTT
CDR3: CATGGASNTGELFF

J: TRBJ2-5
D: TRBD2
size: .
V: TRBV7-6
DNA: TGTGCCAGCAGCTCCTCGACTAGCGGAGAAGAGACCCAGTACTTC
CDR3: CASSSSTSGEETQYF

J: TRBJ2-1
D: TRBD1
size: .
V: TRBV5-1
DNA: TGCGCCAGCAGCACAATGACAGGGTTGCAGTTCTTC
CDR3: CASSTMTGLQFF

J: TRBJ2-3
D: TRBD2
size: .
V: TRBV4-1
DNA: TGCGCCAGCAGCCTTCCCGGGAGGACGGCCCATAGCACAGATACGCAGTATTTT
CDR3: CASSLPGRTAHSTDTQYF

J: TRBJ2-6
D: .
size: once
V: TRBV7-9
DNA: TGTGCCAGCAGCCTCGGGGGCTCTGGGGCCAACGTCCTGACTTTC
CDR3: CASSLGGSGANVLTF

J: TRBJ2-1
D: .
size: .
V: TRBV29-1
DNA: TGCAGCGTTGGGGGGGTTCCAGGACTACCTCGTAATGAGCAGTTCTTC
CDR3: CSVGGVPGLPRNEQFF

J: TRBJ2-5
D: TRBD2
size: .
V: TRBV5-6
DNA: TGTGCCAGCAGCTTGGGACTAGCGGGAGTTGGAGAGACCCAGTACTTC
CDR3: CASSLGLAGVGETQYF

J: TRBJ2-1
D: .
size: once
V: TRBV7-8
DNA: TGTGCCAGCAGCTTAGTCAGAAGCAATGAGCAGTTCTTC
CDR3: CASSLVRSNEQFF

J: TRBJ2-3
D: TRBD2
size: .
V: TRBV6-6
DNA: TGTGCCAGCAGTCGCCGAATAGCGGGAGGAGAAGATACGCAGTATTTT
CDR3: CASSRRIAGGEDTQYF

J: TRBJ2-1
D: TRBD2
size: .
V: TRBV4-2
DNA: TGTGCCAGCAGCCAAGTTGTAGAACTAGCGGGCGATGAGCAGTTCTTC
CDR3: CASSQVVELAGDEQFF

J: TRBJ2-1
D: TRBD2
size: .
V: TRBV6-6
DNA: TGTGCCAGCAGTACGACTAGCGGGCGGCGGTTCTTC
CDR3: CASSTTSGRRFF

J: TRBJ2-7
D: .
size: .
V: TRBV29-1
DNA: TGCAGCGTTGAAGGAGTCTACGAGCAGTACTTC
CDR3: CSVEGVYEQYF

J: TRBJ2-1
D: .
size: .
V: TRBV28
DNA: TGTGCCAGCAGTTTCGGGGGTTACAATGAGCAGTTCTTC
CDR3: CASSFGGYNEQFF

J: TRBJ2-2
D: TRBD1
size: .
V: TRBV10-3
DNA: TGTGCCATGACGTCCGGGACAGGAGGAAGAGGGGAGCTGTTTTTT
CDR3: CAMTSGTGGRGELFF

J: TRBJ2-2
D: .
size: .
V: TRBV5-5
DNA: TGTGCCAGCAGCTTGGAGGGCCGGGGCACCGGGGAGCTGTTTTTT
CDR3: CASSLEGRGTGELFF

J: TRBJ1-3
D: TRBD1
size: .
V: TRBV5-1
DNA: TGCGCCAGCAGCCCGGGGATACAGGGGAAGGTCGCTGGAAACACCATATATTTT
CDR3: CASSPGIQGKVAGNTIYF

J: TRBJ1-5
D: TRBD1
size: .
V: TRBV2
DNA: TGTGCCAGCAGAACCGGGACAGGAAATCAGCCCCAGCATTTT
CDR3: CASRTGTGNQPQHF

J: TRBJ1-3
D: .
size: few
V: TRBV14
DNA: TGTGCCAGCAGCCACAGGGGCTCTGGAAACACCATATATTTT
CDR3: CASSHRGSGNTIYF

J: TRBJ2-1
D: .
size: .
V: TRBV21-1
DNA: TGTGCCAGCAGCCCGGGATCGGGGGTCGATGAGCAGTTCTTC
CDR3: CASSPGSGVDEQFF